The 27 T cell receptor beta chains below come from one sample, sequenced in a study of metastatic and nonmetastatic thyroid tumors. Patients had received no treatment of any kind before thyroid surgery. Via MiXCR, TCRdb re-called the PCR reads. The sample has tens of thousands of clones; approximately 19% are singletons. Sequencing was done on a sample of blood. All receptors come from a female donor with papillary thyroid cancer or a benign thyroid nodule (not recorded which). Some clones in this sample may be carry-over from other donors' samples.

This clone was seen many times. V usage is TRBV4-2 and J usage is TRBJ2-7; 8 bases align to TRBD1. The J segment lost 5 bases and the V segment lost 4 bases, leaving 4 bases of the junction unmatched. CDR3 size: 13 residues. Germline lookup yields CDR1 LGHNA and CDR2 YNFKEQ. The CDR3 loop reads CASSLSDRDEQYF. The CDR3 DNA follows: TGTGCCAGCAGCCTATCGGACAGGGACGAGCAGTACTTC.

The sample holds many counts of this clone. The V call is TRBV14, the J call TRBJ2-2; D is perhaps TRBD1 or TRBD2 (5 bases each). There are 18 residues in the CDR3. Germline V CDR1 and CDR2: SGHDN, FVKESK. Trimming removed 1 base at V and 0 bases at J, with 15 bases between. For the CDR3, the DNA is TGTGCCAGCAGCCAAGCCCGGGACCAATCATCGAACACCGGGGAGCTGTTTTTT. It specifies CASSQARDQSSNTGELFF.

In DNA, the CDR3 is TGTGCCAGCAGCTTCCGAGCGGGGGGCGGGGTAGATACGCAGTATTTT. Translating gives CASSFRAGGGVDTQYF. V and J are TRBV5-4 and TRBJ2-3; 9 bases map to TRBD2. The CDR3 covers 16 residues. The V and J ends lost 2 bases and 5 bases, in that order; junction bases with no gene match: 9. Germline-derived CDR1 and CDR2 are SGHNT and YYREEE (reference sequence).

The sample holds many counts of this clone. CDR3 coding DNA: TGTGCCAGCGCGGTCGAGATGGTTAACACTGAAGCTTTCTTT. Translation gives CASAVEMVNTEAFF. The gene calls are TRBV2 and TRBJ1-1, with unresolved D. Looked up from germline, CDR1 is SNHLY and CDR2 is FYNNEI. The CDR3 consists of 14 residues. Trimming stripped 8 bases from V and 2 bases from J, with 15 bases between. The full variable domain, in which reference TRBV2 and TRBJ1-1 provide the parts outside the CDR3, is EPEVTQTPSHQVTQMGQEVILRCVPISNHLYFYWYRQILGQKVEFLVSFYNNEISEKSEIFDDQFSVERPDGSNFTLKIRSTKLEDSAMYFCASAVEMVNTEAFFGQGTRLTVV.

This clone appeared a few times. This sequence may be a read error, since a much larger clone differs from it by one base. The same CDR3 also results from other DNA sequences found in this sample. As DNA, the CDR3 is TGTGCCACCAGTGATTTGCAGGGCGGTACAAAGCGGTATTTT. Protein: CATSDLQGGTKRYF. The chain joins TRBV24-1 to TRBJ2-3; a possible D gene is TRBD1 (5 bases). This CDR3 has 14 amino acids. Germline V gene lookup returns CDR1 KGHDR and CDR2 SFDVKD. V was clipped by 0 bases and J by 14 bases, with 17 bases between them.

This clone was counted only a few times. The rearrangement links TRBV6-1 to TRBJ2-7, with D possibly TRBD2 on 5 matching bases. The CDR3 runs 15 residues. The V gene's germline CDR1 is MNHNS and CDR2 SASEGT. Trimming took 2 bases from V and 4 from J, leaving 15 bases between them. CDR3 nucleotide sequence: TGTGCCAGCAGTGAACCCCAGCGGAACCATTACGAGCAGTACGTC. It translates to CASSEPQRNHYEQYV.

This clone was seen many times. The chain links TRBV5-4 to TRBJ1-6, with 9 nucleotides matching TRBD1. The CDR3 totals 15 residues. Germline V gene lookup returns CDR1 SGHNT and CDR2 YYREEE (reference sequence). V lost 3 bases and J lost 5; bases outside the gene matches: 3. The CDR3 coding sequence is TGTGCCAGCAGCTCGGACAGGGGCAATAATTCACCCCTCCACTTT. As protein: CASSSDRGNNSPLHF.

This clone was seen a few times. The V gene is TRBV6-2 or TRBV6-3, the J gene TRBJ2-3; no clear D gene. V was cut by 8 bases and J by 4 bases, with 7 bases left in between. Per the germline V gene, CDR1 is MNHEY and CDR2 is SVGEGT. There are 11 residues in the CDR3. The CDR3 here is CASGHSDTQYF. The CDR3 bases are TGTGCCAGCGGTCATTCAGATACGCAGTATTTT.

Many counts were recorded for this clone. The V call is TRBV7-3, the J call TRBJ1-1; no clear D gene. Germline V gene sequence: CDR1 SGHTA, CDR2 FQGTGA. Trimming shortened V by 6 bases and J by 0 bases, and 8 bases separated the two germline ends. There are 13 residues in the CDR3. In DNA form, the CDR3 reads TGTGCCAGCAGGGCCCACATGAACACTGAAGCTTTCTTT. Residues: CASRAHMNTEAFF.

For this clone: At one end, the junction sequence differs from germline, possibly due to a read error. The rearrangement joins TRBV24-1 to TRBJ2-1; D ambiguous. Germline CDR1 is KGHDR and CDR2 is SFDVKD. The CDR3 sequence is 14 residues long. CDR3: CASSTTETYNEQFF. For the CDR3, the DNA is TGTGCCTCCAGCACCACGGAGACCTACAATGAGCAGTTCTTC.

This clone was seen only a few times. The rearrangement links TRBV24-1 to TRBJ1-2, with D perhaps TRBD1 (5 bases). The germline gives CDR1 KGHDR, CDR2 SFDVKD. The V and J ends lost 3 bases and 3 bases respectively, with 13 bases between them. The CDR3 consists of 15 residues. CDR3 in amino acids: CATSDAGRKDYGYTF. The CDR3 DNA sequence: TGTGCCACCAGTGATGCAGGGAGGAAGGACTATGGCTACACCTTC.

This clone was picked up many times. This chain uses TRBV20-1 with TRBJ2-3; 8 bases are shared with TRBD2. Germline V lookup: CDR1 DFQATT, CDR2 SNEGSKA (reference sequence). The junction had 5 bases not matched to a gene; V was cut back by 3 bases and J by 6 bases. This CDR3 is built from 13 residues. The CDR3 reads CSASSGTRDTQYF. In nucleotides, the CDR3 is TGCAGTGCTAGTAGCGGGACCAGGGATACGCAGTATTTT.

At least ten counts were recorded for this clone. The chain couples TRBV6-2 or TRBV6-3 to TRBJ2-5; 12 positions match TRBD2. The CDR3 runs to 15 residues. V was clipped by 6 bases and J by 0 bases; unmatched bases: 2. The germline V gene has CDR1 MNHEY and CDR2 SVGEGT. The CDR3 loop reads CASRGLAGYQETQYF. In DNA form, the CDR3 reads TGTGCCAGCAGAGGACTAGCGGGGTACCAAGAGACCCAGTACTTC.

Many counts were recorded for this clone. The chain joins TRBV10-3 to TRBJ2-7; no definite D call. Looked up from germline, CDR1 is ENHRY and CDR2 is SYGVKD. V gave up 6 bases and J gave up 4 bases, with 16 bases separating them. CDR3 length: 14 residues. The CDR3 loop reads CAISLDQRRYEQYF. The CDR3 nucleotides are TGTGCCATCAGCCTTGACCAACGAAGATACGAGCAGTACTTC.

About this clone: With a much larger clone just one base away, this may be a read error. This same CDR3 is encoded by further DNA sequences in the sample. The chain links TRBV20-1 to TRBJ2-3; possibly TRBD1 for D (6 bases). The CDR3 is made up of 15 amino acids. With 7 bases removed from V and 3 bases from J, the gap between germline ends came to 20 bases. The germline V gene encodes CDR1 DFQATT and CDR2 SNEGSKA (reference sequence). For the CDR3, the DNA is TGCAGTGGGTTTTCCTCCCGACAGGCGACAGATACGCAGTATTTT. This sequence encodes CSGFSSRQATDTQYF.

The chain joins TRBV20-1 to TRBJ2-2, with TRBD1 matching over 7 bases. This CDR3 is 16 amino acids long. The germline V gene encodes CDR1 DFQATT and CDR2 SNEGSKA (reference sequence). J was trimmed by 3 bases and V by 0 bases; bases with no gene match: 7. CDR3 coding DNA: TGCAGTGCTAGAGATTACGGGACAGAGGACACCGGGGAGCTGTTTTTT. This sequence encodes CSARDYGTEDTGELFF.

This chain joins TRBV10-3 and TRBJ1-3, with D possibly being TRBD1 (5 bases). CDR3 size: 13 residues. Germline assignment: CDR1 ENHRY and CDR2 SYGVKD. The CDR3 region is CEISGTNGNTIYF. The CDR3 DNA reads as TGTGAAATCTCCGGGACGAACGGAAACACCATATATTTT.

This clone occurred many times. One base away lies a much larger clone, so this may be a sequencing read error. This rearrangement joins TRBV20-1 to TRBJ2-7, with D possibly TRBD2 on 5 matching bases. Trimming pared 3 bases from V and 6 bases from J, leaving 9 bases between. In germline, CDR1 is DFQATT, CDR2 SNEGSKA (reference sequence). The CDR3 is 11 amino acids. The CDR3 DNA follows: TGCAGTGCTAGGGAGGTACCCGAGCAGTACTTC. As protein: CSAREVPEQYF.

Worth noting for this clone: Other DNA sequences within the sample encode an identical CDR3. The J gene is TRBJ2-1, the V gene TRBV19; unclear D gene. Trimming took off 4 bases at V and 3 bases at J, with 4 bases between the two ends. The CDR3 has 12 residues. Germline lookup yields CDR1 LNHDA and CDR2 SQIVND (reference sequence). This CDR3 is CASSRGYNEQFF. In DNA, the CDR3 is TGTGCCAGTAGTAGGGGCTACAATGAGCAGTTCTTC.

This clone was counted many times. The chain links TRBV20-1 to TRBJ2-1, with 7 bases fitting TRBD2. The CDR3 spans 15 residues. Losses at the gene ends were 5 bases for V and 7 bases for J; bases not matched to a gene: 14. The germline CDR1 and CDR2 sequences are DFQATT and SNEGSKA (reference sequence). The CDR3 coding sequence is TGCAGTGCTCCTAGCGGAACTAATATGCGGAATGAGCAGTTCTTC. Translating gives CSAPSGTNMRNEQFF.

This clone was seen many times. The rearrangement joins TRBV11-2 to TRBJ2-7; 7 nucleotides align to TRBD1. This CDR3 is 14 amino acids long. Unmatched junction bases numbered 2, after V lost 0 bases and J lost 3 bases. Per the germline V gene, CDR1 is SGHAT and CDR2 is FQNNGV. CDR3 loop: CASSLETGIYEQYF. CDR3 bases: TGTGCCAGCAGCTTAGAGACAGGGATCTACGAGCAGTACTTC.

At least ten counts were recorded for this clone. The J gene is TRBJ2-1, the V gene TRBV13; 11 bases are a match to TRBD2. After removal of 5 bases from V and 5 bases from J, the junction contained 2 bases not matched to a gene. The CDR3 has 14 amino acids. Germline lookup yields CDR1 PRHDT and CDR2 FYEKMQ (reference sequence). The CDR3 region has the DNA TGTGCCAGCAGCGTGGGACTAGCGGACAATGAGCAGTTCTTC. Translated: CASSVGLADNEQFF.

This clone was seen repeatedly, ten times or more. This may be a read error: a much more frequent sequence differs by one nucleotide. The V call is TRBV6-4, the J call TRBJ2-2, with 7 bases matching TRBD2. The CDR3 length is 15 residues. Trimming took 0 bases from V and 5 from J; bases not matched to a gene: 3. Germline CDR1 and CDR2: MRHNA and SNTAGT. DNA of the CDR3: TGTGCCAGCAGTGACTCGGCTAGCGGTACCGGGGAGCTGTTTTTT. Translated, it gives CASSDSASGTGELFF.

Turning to this clone: The junction and the germline gene differ at one end; a read error may be behind it. This chain joins TRBV28 and TRBJ2-5; 7 positions agree with TRBD2. This CDR3 contains 16 residues. The germline V gene encodes CDR1 MDHEN and CDR2 SYDVKM. The CDR3 nucleotides are TGTACCAGCAGTTTATGGCGCGGGAGTTGTTTAGAGACCCAGTACTTC. This codes for CTSSLWRGSCLETQYF.

This clone is labeled as medium-sized. The rearrangement links TRBV6-1 to TRBJ2-7; D not resolved. Germline V CDR1 and CDR2: MNHNS, SASEGT. The CDR3 loop spans 13 amino acids. The ends were cut back, 1 base at V and 7 bases at J, with 11 bases in the middle. In DNA form, the CDR3 reads TGTGCCAGCAGTGAAGGAACACGGCGGGAGCAGTACTTC. Its protein is CASSEGTRREQYF.

At least ten counts were recorded for this clone. The chain has TRBV2 and TRBJ1-2; 9 bases are shared with TRBD1. The length of the CDR3 is 13 residues. V was clipped by 11 bases and J by 6 bases; unmatched bases: 10. Per the germline V gene, CDR1 is SNHLY and CDR2 is FYNNEI. The CDR3 reads CARARDRDHGYTF. CDR3 DNA sequence: TGTGCCCGCGCGCGGGACAGGGATCATGGCTACACCTTC.

J is TRBJ1-2 and V is TRBV30; D ambiguous. The V end lost 0 bases, the J end lost 3 bases, and 14 bases lay between the germline ends. The CDR3 sequence is 15 residues long. Germline CDR1 is GTSNPN and CDR2 is SVGIG (reference sequence). CDR3 region: CAWSVMGGRYYGYTF. CDR3 DNA sequence: TGTGCCTGGAGTGTAATGGGTGGGCGGTACTATGGCTACACCTTC.